The rows below give T cell receptor beta chains drawn from one sample of a study of shared T cell receptors in the human thymus. Method: immunoSEQ multiplex PCR; TCRdb's copy keeps in-frame clones and lacks some. The sample holds roughly 700,000 clones, around 89% seen once. This sample was shared with a second study, whose subject was human thymus T cells.

Sequenced input: thymocytes. These receptors came from a boy under two years old with a congenital heart defect. CDR3s include the opening cysteine and the closing phenylalanine or tryptophan. A D gene is named only where the DNA matches it firmly. A clone size is listed for some rows: how often the clone was seen (once, few, many), or a class if it is expanded.

abundance	v_gene	d_gene	j_gene	CDR3nt	CDR3aa
-	TRBV14	TRBD1	TRBJ1-5	TGTGCCAGCAGCCAAGCCGGACAGGGTTCGGATCAGCCCCAGCATTTT	CASSQAGQGSDQPQHF
few	TRBV6-1	-	TRBJ2-7	TGTGCCAGCAGCACGACTGCGCAGTACTTC	CASSTTAQYF
-	TRBV7-3	TRBD1	TRBJ2-6	TGTGCCAGCAGCCCCGGACAGGGAACATCTGGGGCCAACGTCCTGACTTTC	CASSPGQGTSGANVLTF
-	TRBV2	TRBD2	TRBJ2-7	TGTGCCAGCAGTGGGACTAGCGGAAGGAAATTCGAGCAGTACTTC	CASSGTSGRKFEQYF
-	TRBV28	TRBD1	TRBJ2-3	TGTGCCAGCAGTGCGCCGACAGGGTTTAGAGCAGATACGCAGTATTTT	CASSAPTGFRADTQYF
once	TRBV5-5	-	TRBJ2-1	TGTGCCAGCAGCTTTGGGGCGGGAGAGCAGTTCTTC	CASSFGAGEQFF
-	TRBV25-1	-	TRBJ1-4	TGTGCCAGCAGTGCCGGACGGACTACTAATGAAAAACTGTTTTTT	CASSAGRTTNEKLFF
-	TRBV15	-	TRBJ1-2	TGTGCCACCAGCAGAGGGGGGCGGGGGGCGCATGGCTACACCTTC	CATSRGGRGAHGYTF
-	TRBV28	TRBD2	TRBJ2-2	TGTGCCACCGTGGGGGGGGGAGGCACCGGGGAGCTGTTTTTT	CATVGGGGTGELFF
-	TRBV27	TRBD1	TRBJ2-5	TGTGCCAGCAGTGACCGACAGGGGAGGACCCAGTACTTC	CASSDRQGRTQYF
-	TRBV6-6	TRBD2	TRBJ2-1	TGTGCCAGCAGTTTTTCCGGGACTAGGAAGAAACATGAGCAGTTCTTC	CASSFSGTRKKHEQFF
-	TRBV19	TRBD1	TRBJ2-7	TGTGCCAGTAGTTTGTTGACAGGGGCTGTCTACGAGCAGTACTTC	CASSLLTGAVYEQYF
-	TRBV4-1	TRBD2	TRBJ2-3	TGCGCCAGCAGCCAAGTCGGACTAGTAACAGATACGCAGTATTTT	CASSQVGLVTDTQYF
-	TRBV25-1	-	TRBJ2-1	TGTGCCAGCAGTACCCGGGGTTCAAACAATGAGCAGTTCTTC	CASSTRGSNNEQFF
few	TRBV9	TRBD2	TRBJ2-7	TGTGCCAGCAGCGGGACTAGCGGGACCGGGGGGGAGCAGTACTTC	CASSGTSGTGGEQYF
-	TRBV27	TRBD2	TRBJ2-7	TGTGCCAGCAGTCCAAGAGCGGGATACTACGAGCAGTACTTC	CASSPRAGYYEQYF
-	TRBV28	TRBD1	TRBJ1-3	TGTGCCAGCAGCTCCACCGGACAGGGCTTTAGCTCTGGAAACACCATATATTTT	CASSSTGQGFSSGNTIYF
-	TRBV6-1	TRBD2	TRBJ2-7	TGTGCCAGCAGTGAAGCCCTCAAACTAGCGGGTTCCTACGAGCAGTACTTC	CASSEALKLAGSYEQYF
-	TRBV5-4	TRBD1	TRBJ2-1	TGTGCCAGCAGCTTGGGGACAGGGACCAATGAGCAGTTCTTC	CASSLGTGTNEQFF
-	TRBV9	-	TRBJ2-3	TGTGCCAGCAGCGTAGTTGAGGTTTATAGCACAGATACGCAGTATTTT	CASSVVEVYSTDTQYF
-	TRBV27	-	TRBJ2-2	TGTGCCAGCAGCCAGCGTTCCACCGGGGAGCTGTTTTTT	CASSQRSTGELFF
-	TRBV29-1	TRBD1	TRBJ1-1	TGCAGCGTTTTACTCCAGGGGGCCCGGGTAGCTTTCTTT	CSVLLQGARVAFF
-	TRBV28	-	TRBJ2-1	TGTGCCAGCAGTTCTGACCTTTGGCGGCTAGCGAATGAGCAGTTCTTC	CASSSDLWRLANEQFF
-	TRBV13	-	TRBJ2-7	TGTGCCAGCAGCTTAGGGGGCCGGGCCCAGGGGTCATGCGAGCAGTACTTC	CASSLGGRAQGSCEQYF
-	TRBV7-8	-	TRBJ2-7	TGTGCCAGCAGCTCCAGTAGGGCGGGCTCCTACGAGCAGTACTTC	CASSSSRAGSYEQYF
-	TRBV30	-	TRBJ2-1	TGTGCCTGGAGTCTCCCTCTGCGCGGGGTTGGGAATGAGCAGTTCTTC	CAWSLPLRGVGNEQFF
-	TRBV30	TRBD2	TRBJ2-5	TGTGCCTGGGTAGCGGGAGTGGGGGGGACCCAGTACTTC	CAWVAGVGGTQYF
-	TRBV4-2	-	TRBJ2-1	TGTGCCAGCAGCCAAAGAGCCGCTAGATTCTACAATGAGCAGTTCTTC	CASSQRAARFYNEQFF
-	TRBV29-1	TRBD2	TRBJ2-1	TGCAGCGTTGAAGACCTACCCGGGACTAGCGGGAGAACTGAGCAGTTCTTC	CSVEDLPGTSGRTEQFF
-	TRBV28	TRBD2	TRBJ2-5	TGTGCCAGCAGTTCCTTTGGACTAGCGGAACTGCCCGACAGAGAGACCCAGTACTTC	CASSSFGLAELPDRETQYF
-	TRBV7-9	TRBD1	TRBJ1-3	TGTGCCAGCAGCTCGCAGACAGGGATATCAGCGATATCTGGAAACACCATATATTTT	CASSSQTGISAISGNTIYF
-	TRBV27	-	TRBJ2-1	TGTGCCAGCAGCCTTAGCTCCTACAATGAGCAGTTCTTC	CASSLSSYNEQFF
-	TRBV19	-	TRBJ1-1	TGTGCCAGTAGTATAGTCGGGGAGAACACTGAAGCTTTCTTT	CASSIVGENTEAFF
-	TRBV15	TRBD1	TRBJ1-5	TGTGCCACCAGCGGACACGCACAGGGGGGACCCCAAAGGGTGCAGCCCCAGCATTTT	CATSGHAQGGPQRVQPQHF
once	TRBV25-1	TRBD1	TRBJ2-5	TGTGCCAGCAGTGGGACAGGCCAAGAGACCCAGTACTTC	CASSGTGQETQYF
-	TRBV5-1	TRBD1	TRBJ2-4	TGCGCCGTTCCAGGGGGAGCCAAAAACATTCAGTACTTC	CAVPGGAKNIQYF
-	TRBV4-1	-	TRBJ2-1	TGCGCCAGCAGCCAAGACGACAGGGGAGGGAGAAATGAGCAGTTCTTC	CASSQDDRGGRNEQFF
-	TRBV9	TRBD2	TRBJ2-1	TGTGCCAGCAGCGCTCCAGCCCTAGCGGGACTTCGGGATGAGCAGTTCTTC	CASSAPALAGLRDEQFF
-	TRBV2	-	TRBJ2-2	TGTGCCAGCAGGAATAGTGGAGTCGGGGAGCTGTTTTTT	CASRNSGVGELFF
-	TRBV29-1	-	TRBJ2-7	TGCAGCGTTGAGGGGCAGTCCTACGAGCAGTACTTC	CSVEGQSYEQYF
-	TRBV28	TRBD1	TRBJ1-5	TGTGCCAGCAGCTGTGGAAAGACAGGGCCAGGTCAGCCCCAGCATTTT	CASSCGKTGPGQPQHF
-	TRBV27	-	TRBJ2-7	TGTGCCAGCAGCCTCTCCTACGAGCAGTACTTC	CASSLSYEQYF
-	TRBV6-1	-	TRBJ1-1	TGTGCCAGCAGTGAAGCGCGTCATCCCGGCACTGAAGCTTTCTTT	CASSEARHPGTEAFF
once	TRBV5-6	TRBD1	TRBJ1-2	TGTGCCAGCAGCTTAAACAGGGGGCGCGACTATGGCTACACCTTC	CASSLNRGRDYGYTF
-	TRBV30	-	TRBJ2-2	TGTGCCTGGTCTCTGAACACCGGGGAGCTGTTTTTT	CAWSLNTGELFF
-	TRBV29-1	-	TRBJ2-4	TGCAGCGTTGAAGAGGCAGGAGGGAAAAACATTCAGTACTTC	CSVEEAGGKNIQYF
-	TRBV6-1	TRBD2	TRBJ2-2	TGTGCCAGCAGTGAACAGGCGGGAGGCACCGGGGAGCTGTTTTTT	CASSEQAGGTGELFF
few	TRBV5-1	-	TRBJ2-5	TGCGCCAGCAGCGTGAGGTACGGCCGGGACCAAGAGACCCAGTACTTC	CASSVRYGRDQETQYF
-	TRBV10-3	-	TRBJ2-2	TGTGCCATCAGTGAGTCACAGGGGGGGGCTAGCGGGACGAACACCGGGGAGCTGTTTTTT	CAISESQGGASGTNTGELFF